The sequence of this T cell receptor beta chain was determined in a study of T cells after yellow fever vaccination. Background on the study: SMART-Seq v4 Ultra Low Input prepared libraries from low-cell fractions. Study findings and constraints: The study re-detected most primary-vaccination clones after the booster (96% CD4, around 89% CD8). Weaker overall, the secondary response nonetheless peaked faster (day 5 versus 15).

V lost 2 bases to trimming and J lost 5 bases, with 15 bases between them. Germline CDR1 and CDR2: MNHEY and SVGAGI. The CDR3 totals 15 residues. This clonotype was seen a handful of times. Its matching antigen is unknown. Researchers made TCR cDNA using 5'RACE template switching, and this step added a universal primer site and UMIs. Each CDR3 protein gets one entry after TCRdb re-called the 5' RACE reads with MiXCR. The sample holds 300,000 to 400,000 distinct CDR3 sequences, approximately 11% seen once. This chain connects TRBV6-5 to TRBJ2-5, with TRBD1 as a possible D gene (6 bases). This clonotype was obtained from a man aged 18 to 35 who received the YFV17D yellow fever vaccine. Sequenced material: CD4+ T cells sorted from PBMCs, taken 45 days after the yellow fever booster vaccination. CDR3 protein: CASSYEGGRGETQYF. In nucleotides, the CDR3 is TGTGCCAGCAGTTACGAGGGTGGCAGGGGTGAGACCCAGTACTTC.